This TCR beta chain was sequenced for a study of response to subunit inactivated influenza vaccine (dated by TCRdb to the late 2010s). Describing the broader study: Deep quantitative T cell receptor repertoire profiling was used in the study to track responses to a trivalent subunit inactivated influenza vaccine.

Clipping removes 8 bases from V and 0 bases from J, with 4 as the unmatched junction base count. CDR1 and CDR2, looked up from the germline V gene, are SGHAT and FQNNGV. From cysteine to phenylalanine, the CDR3 is 15 amino acids long. The sequence is cut down to CDR3 DNA, 45 bases in frame from base 1. Concerning this clonotype: This clone's antigen is unknown. No base quality information exists; no much larger clone differs at one position.

Summary of the overall study and its limitations: The authors proposed that each seasonal influenza vaccination may bring in only a limited number of new T cells.

The protocol used for the library was RT-PCR. Sequencing was performed on an Illumina HiSeq 2500. The raw public data were reprocessed by TCRdb itself: fastp quality trimming at Q25, MiXCR clonotype calling, in-frame beta chains only. Rows matching on CDR3 protein sequence are summarized as one entry with the most common DNA and genes. The sample table shows about 800,000 distinct CDR3 sequences, and approximately 21% are seen once. 10% of the sample lies in the top ten. This sequence originates from a man between 45 and 60 years old who received an inactivated influenza vaccine. Donor details come from another sample of the same person, matched by shared clones. The sample here was PBMCs from blood, taken about 5 days after vaccination. The rearrangement joined TRBV11-2 to TRBJ2-7, with TRBD2 identical over 13 junction bases. The CDR3 sequence is CASGGLAGPSYEQYF. Here is the DNA: TGTGCCAGCGGGGGACTAGCGGGGCCCTCCTACGAGCAGTACTTC.